This is a list of T cell receptor beta chains from one sample in a study of T cell repertoires in aging, cancer and after chemotherapy. TCRdb fed the multiplex PCR reads into MiXCR, producing one record per CDR3 protein. The sample has almost 7,500 distinct CDR3 sequences, over 35% seen once. Sequencing input: blood. The receptor set was obtained from a human donor in good health. CDR3s include the opening cysteine and the closing phenylalanine or tryptophan. The order of the fields is V gene, clone size, D gene, J gene, CDR3 protein, CDR3 DNA. D genes are given only for firm matches. A clone size is listed for some rows: how often the clone was seen (once, few, many), or a class if it is expanded.

>TRBV27|-|-|TRBJ1-6
CASSSREVSPLHF
TGTGCCAGCAGTTCTAGAGAGGTTTCACCCCTCCACTTT
>TRBV5-4|-|-|TRBJ1-4
CARSLDQGWTTNEKLFF
TGTGCCAGAAGCTTGGACCAGGGTTGGACAACTAATGAAAAACTGTTTTTT
>TRBV7-2|few|-|TRBJ2-3
CASSQGGDTQYF
TGTGCCAGCAGCCAAGGCGGGGATACGCAGTATTTT
>TRBV4-2|-|TRBD2|TRBJ2-1
CASSQEAGGPNEQFF
TGTGCCAGCAGCCAAGAAGCGGGGGGGCCCAATGAGCAGTTCTTC
>TRBV29-1|medium-sized|TRBD1|TRBJ1-5
CSVSTGLQPQHF
TGCAGCGTGTCGACAGGGCTTCAGCCCCAGCATTTT
>TRBV19|few|-|TRBJ2-2
CASSVDSPLTGELFF
TGTGCCAGTAGTGTGGACTCACCGTTGACCGGGGAGCTGTTTTTT
>TRBV18|-|-|TRBJ2-3
CASSPTPYPGDTQYF
TGTGCCAGCTCACCGACGCCCTACCCGGGGGATACGCAGTATTTT
>TRBV7-2|-|TRBD2|TRBJ2-3
CASSMGLAGGTDTQYF
TGTGCCAGCAGCATGGGACTAGCGGGGGGCACAGATACGCAGTATTTT
>TRBV20-1|-|-|TRBJ2-3
CSARDGGGTDTQYF
TGCAGTGCTAGAGACGGCGGAGGCACAGATACGCAGTATTTT
>TRBV6-1|-|-|TRBJ1-1
CASSPASGNTEAFF
TGTGCCAGCAGCCCGGCGTCAGGGAACACTGAAGCTTTCTTT
>TRBV6-5|-|-|TRBJ2-6
CAVHSGANVLTF
TGTGCCGTCCACTCTGGGGCCAACGTCCTGACTTTC
>TRBV5-6|few|-|TRBJ2-7
CASSPSWGWSYEQYF
TGTGCCAGCAGTCCCAGCTGGGGGTGGTCCTACGAGCAGTACTTC
>TRBV5-5|-|-|TRBJ1-1
CASSLAMGPTEAFF
TGTGCCAGCAGCTTGGCAATGGGGCCTACTGAAGCTTTCTTT
>TRBV29-1|few|-|TRBJ2-6
CSAQGGETGANVLTF
TGCAGCGCCCAAGGGGGGGAAACTGGGGCCAACGTCCTGACTTTC
>TRBV20-1|few|TRBD2|TRBJ2-1
CSASRGVGYNEQFF
TGCAGTGCGTCCCGGGGGGTAGGCTACAATGAGCAGTTCTTC
>TRBV19|-|TRBD1|TRBJ2-3
CATWGTGLYF
TGTGCCACATGGGGGACAGGGCTGTATTTT
>TRBV7-9|-|-|TRBJ2-7
CASSFDPSGAYEQYF
TGTGCCAGCAGCTTTGACCCGTCAGGAGCCTACGAGCAGTACTTC
>TRBV6-5|few|TRBD1|TRBJ1-4
CASSTTTGRGSGNEKLFF
TGTGCCAGCAGTACCACGACAGGGCGCGGCTCGGGGAATGAAAAACTGTTTTTT
>TRBV18|-|TRBD1|TRBJ2-7
CASSKGQAGLDEQYF
TGTGCCAGCTCGAAAGGACAGGCAGGGTTAGACGAGCAGTACTTC
>TRBV4-3|-|TRBD2|TRBJ2-2
CASSQEPGGPGLVAGELFF
TGCGCCAGCAGCCAAGAACCGGGGGGGCCCGGTTTAGTGGCCGGGGAGCTGTTTTTT
>TRBV19|once|-|TRBJ1-2
CASTGRTDNGYTF
TGTGCCAGTACCGGACGGACGGATAATGGCTACACCTTC
>TRBV12-3/TRBV12-4|-|TRBD1|TRBJ1-2
CASSYAGQGRGYTF
TGTGCCAGCAGTTACGCCGGACAGGGCAGGGGCTACACCTTC
>TRBV4-3|few|-|TRBJ1-2
CASSQAGTNYGYTF
TGCGCCAGCAGCCAAGCTGGCACTAACTATGGCTACACCTTC
>TRBV7-2|-|TRBD1|TRBJ1-1
CASSQSSRTGGKMNTEAFF
TGTGCCAGCAGTCAATCTTCAAGGACAGGGGGAAAAATGAACACTGAAGCTTTCTTT
>TRBV4-2|once|-|TRBJ1-2
CASSPSGGDIGYTF
TGTGCCAGCAGCCCCAGTGGGGGCGATATCGGCTACACCTTC
>TRBV20-1|-|-|TRBJ2-1
CSAGPRGAYNEQFF
TGCAGTGCCGGTCCTCGCGGGGCGTACAATGAGCAGTTCTTC
>TRBV5-4|-|TRBD2|TRBJ2-7
CASSPGGASYEQYF
TGTGCCAGCAGCCCCGGGGGGGCCTCCTACGAGCAGTACTTC
>TRBV28|-|TRBD2|TRBJ2-1
CASSSPTSGGYNEQFF
TGTGCCAGCAGTTCCCCCACTAGCGGGGGTTACAATGAGCAGTTCTTC
>TRBV12-3/TRBV12-4|few|-|TRBJ1-4
CASSYWPTNEKLFF
TGTGCCAGCAGTTATTGGCCAACTAATGAAAAACTGTTTTTT
>TRBV19|few|-|TRBJ2-7
CASSSSGTPLSYEQYF
TGTGCCAGTAGCAGCTCCGGGACTCCCCTCTCCTACGAGCAGTACTTC
>TRBV29-1|-|TRBD1|TRBJ2-2
CSARQGVDTEELFF
TGCAGCGCTAGACAGGGGGTAGACACCGAGGAGCTGTTTTTT
>TRBV7-2|few|TRBD1|TRBJ2-7
CASSSDRGYEQYF
TGTGCCAGCAGCTCCGACAGGGGCTACGAGCAGTACTTC
>TRBV5-5|-|-|TRBJ2-3
CASSLGGPSTDTQYF
TGTGCCAGCAGCTTAGGAGGTCCTAGCACAGATACGCAGTATTTT
>TRBV6-6|-|TRBD1|TRBJ2-5
CASSKKGQGIPGTQYF
TGTGCCAGCAGTAAAAAGGGACAGGGGATCCCAGGGACCCAGTACTTC
>TRBV19|few|-|TRBJ2-5
CASSPLGGRIETQYF
TGTGCCAGTAGTCCACTGGGGGGGCGGATAGAGACCCAGTACTTC
>TRBV19|few|-|TRBJ2-3
CASSIVWGVAPDTQYF
TGTGCCAGTAGTATAGTATGGGGGGTCGCACCAGATACGCAGTATTTT
>TRBV4-1|-|TRBD1|TRBJ1-5
CASSQLTGAQPQHF
TGCGCCAGCAGCCAACTGACAGGGGCCCAGCCCCAGCATTTT
>TRBV6-6|few|TRBD1|TRBJ1-2
CASSDSDRGKTNNYGYTF
TGTGCCAGCAGCGACTCCGACAGGGGCAAGACCAATAACTATGGCTACACCTTC
>TRBV7-9|-|-|TRBJ2-2
CASSFPLGELTNTGELFF
TGTGCCAGCAGCTTTCCTTTGGGGGAACTTACGAACACCGGGGAGCTGTTTTTT
>TRBV5-6|-|-|TRBJ2-7
CASSLASEQYF
TGCGCCAGCAGCTTGGCCAGCGAGCAGTACTTC
>TRBV12-3/TRBV12-4|-|-|TRBJ2-1
CSQSGPYNEQFF
TGTTCCCAATCCGGGCCCTACAATGAGCAGTTCTTC
>TRBV20-1|few|TRBD1|TRBJ1-2
CSASGGQGGYGYTF
TGCAGTGCTAGCGGGGGACAGGGCGGGTATGGCTACACCTTC
>TRBV7-9|few|-|TRBJ1-2
CASSQDRVPNYGYTF
TGTGCCAGCAGCCAAGACAGAGTTCCTAACTATGGCTACACCTTC
>TRBV20-1|few|TRBD1|TRBJ1-5
CSASDRDSNQPQHF
TGCAGTGCTTCGGACAGGGATAGCAATCAGCCCCAGCATTTT
>TRBV5-4|-|TRBD2|TRBJ2-1
CASSPGGSSYDEQFF
TGTGCCAGCAGCCCGGGGGGGAGCTCCTACGATGAGCAGTTCTTC
>TRBV12-3/TRBV12-4|-|-|TRBJ2-3
CASARTDTSTDTQYF
TGTGCCAGCGCCCGGACGGATACTAGCACAGATACGCAGTATTTT
>TRBV23-1|-|TRBD1|TRBJ2-2
CASSHSGTGNTGELFF
TGCGCCAGCAGCCATTCCGGGACAGGGAACACCGGGGAGCTGTTTTTT
>TRBV20-1|few|TRBD1|TRBJ2-7
CSAGRTGGYYEQYF
TGCAGTGCGGGTAGGACAGGGGGATACTACGAGCAGTACTTC
>TRBV7-9|-|-|TRBJ2-2
CAPEGVTGELFF
TGTGCTCCGGAAGGTGTCACCGGGGAGCTGTTTTTT
>TRBV7-9|-|-|TRBJ1-1
CASSLGRNTEAFF
TGTGCCAGCAGCTTAGGACGGAACACTGAAGCTTTCTTT
>TRBV6-1|-|-|TRBJ2-5
CASSETRAQETQYF
TGTGCCAGCAGTGAAACCAGGGCCCAAGAGACCCAGTACTTC
>TRBV20-1|-|TRBD2|TRBJ2-1
CSARAPTSGGARDEQFF
TGCAGTGCTAGAGCACCGACTAGCGGGGGGGCCCGTGATGAGCAGTTCTTC
>TRBV5-1|once|TRBD1|TRBJ2-5
CASSSAGMTGGETQYF
TGCGCCAGCAGCTCTGCCGGAATGACAGGGGGAGAGACCCAGTACTTC
>TRBV6-5|few|TRBD1|TRBJ1-2
CASSYFLQGAQYGYTF
TGTGCCAGCAGTTACTTCCTACAGGGGGCGCAATATGGCTACACCTTC
>TRBV11-2|once|TRBD1|TRBJ2-1
CASSHSSGTGGSEQFF
TGCGCCAGCAGCCACTCCTCGGGGACAGGGGGAAGTGAGCAGTTCTTC